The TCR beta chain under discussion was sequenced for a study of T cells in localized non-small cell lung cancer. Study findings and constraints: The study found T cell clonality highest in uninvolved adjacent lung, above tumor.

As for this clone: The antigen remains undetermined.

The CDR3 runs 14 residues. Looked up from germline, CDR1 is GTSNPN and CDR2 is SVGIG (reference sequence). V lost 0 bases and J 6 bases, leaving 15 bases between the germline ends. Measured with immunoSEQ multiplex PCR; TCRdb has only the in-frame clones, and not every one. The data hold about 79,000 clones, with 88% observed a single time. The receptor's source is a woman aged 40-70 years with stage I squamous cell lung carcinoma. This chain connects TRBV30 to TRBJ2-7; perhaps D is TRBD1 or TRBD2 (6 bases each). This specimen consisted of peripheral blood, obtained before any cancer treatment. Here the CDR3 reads CAWSVSRGGGEQYF. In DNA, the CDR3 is TGTGCCTGGAGTGTTTCCAGGGGAGGAGGCGAGCAGTACTTC.